The clone carrying this TCR beta chain was found a few times. During construction of the library, unique molecular identifiers were attached to individual cDNA molecules for quantitative, reproducible TCR counting. MiXCR, applied by TCRdb to the RACE reads, yields one record per CDR3 protein. The sample has about 350,000 distinct CDR3 sequences, just under 6.5% seen once. Sample time point: patch test 2, 6 weeks after DPC sensitization. The treatment here: therapeutic diphenylcyclopropenone sensitization with weekly scalp DPC. This CDR3 is built from 14 residues. Germline assignment: CDR1 DFQATT and CDR2 SNEGSKA (reference sequence). The V segment lost 6 bases and the J segment 4 bases; nucleotides outside the gene matches: 9. The source of the sample is a study of human T cells and chemical hapten exposure.

The TCR was taken from a woman younger than 30 with alopecia areata. Some clones in this sample may be carry-over from other donors' samples. V and J are TRBV20-1 and TRBJ2-1, with TRBD2 matching 7 bases. Here the sequenced sample was whole blood, taken in connection with sensitization to the hapten diphenylcyclopropenone (DPC). CDR3 loop: CSALSPGGYNEQFF. The CDR3 DNA sequence: TGCAGTGCCCTTTCCCCGGGGGGTTACAATGAGCAGTTCTTC.